This T cell receptor beta chain was retrieved from a study of blood T cell repertoires in COVID-19. Background on the study: In each case, the material was cDNA or gDNA derived from T cells, B-cell-depleted T cells, or PBMCs.

Assay used: immunoSEQ multiplex PCR; TCRdb lists only in-frame clones, some missing. This sample has fewer than 250,000 clones, with roughly 84% found just once. The CDR3 spans 13 residues. V was pared by 1 base and J by 4 bases, with 8 bases between. Germline V gene sequence: CDR1 MNHEY, CDR2 SMNVEV (reference sequence). In terms of age and location, participants ranged from roughly 18 to 100 years and lived in about two dozen US areas. Each participant's cohort was designated according to participant-reported clinical history. The source is a woman aged 25 to 39 who had been exposed to COVID-19. The sequenced sample consisted of PBMCs or T cells enriched from blood (not recorded which). The V gene is TRBV27, the J gene TRBJ2-7, with D perhaps TRBD2 (5 bases). The CDR3 nucleotides read TGTGCCAGCAGTTTATTTTGGGAGTACGAGCAGTACTTC. Its protein product is CASSLFWEYEQYF.